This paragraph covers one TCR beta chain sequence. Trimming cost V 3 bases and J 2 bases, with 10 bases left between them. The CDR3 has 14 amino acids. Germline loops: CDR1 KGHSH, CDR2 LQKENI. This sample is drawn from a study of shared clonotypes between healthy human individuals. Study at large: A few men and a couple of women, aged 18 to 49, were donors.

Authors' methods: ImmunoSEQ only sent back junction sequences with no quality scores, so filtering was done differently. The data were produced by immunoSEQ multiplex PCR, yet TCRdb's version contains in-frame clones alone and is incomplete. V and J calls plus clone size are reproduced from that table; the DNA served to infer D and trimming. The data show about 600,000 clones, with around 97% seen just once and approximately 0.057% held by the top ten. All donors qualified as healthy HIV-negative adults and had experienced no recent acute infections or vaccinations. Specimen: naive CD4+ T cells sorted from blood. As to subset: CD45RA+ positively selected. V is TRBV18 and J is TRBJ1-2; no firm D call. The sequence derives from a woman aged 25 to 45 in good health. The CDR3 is CASSPRISNYGYTF. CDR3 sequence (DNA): TGTGCCAGCTCACCCCGCATCTCGAACTATGGCTACACCTTC.